This T cell receptor (beta chain) was profiled in a study of blood T cell repertoires in COVID-19. This clone has just a few counts. The table came from immunoSEQ multiplex PCR; TCRdb's copy has only in-frame clones and leaves some out. Altogether about 33,000 clones are present, 88% being singletons, with the ten largest covering over 20%. The receptor was derived from a woman of 80 years or more with active or convalescent COVID-19. Sequenced material: peripheral blood.

The CDR3 reads CASSEWGGTQPQHF. Here the CDR3 DNA reads TGTGCCAGCAGCGAGTGGGGGGGGACTCAGCCCCAGCATTTT. V and J are TRBV9 and TRBJ1-5; D may be TRBD1 (5 bases). The CDR3 covers 14 residues. CDR1 SGDLS and CDR2 YYNGEE come from the germline V gene. V was trimmed by 3 bases and J by 6 bases, leaving 13 bases between them.